Ten or more counts support the clone carrying this T cell receptor (beta chain). The germline CDR1 and CDR2 sequences are LNHNV and YYDKDF (reference sequence). The CDR3 sequence is 14 residues long. The ends were cut back, 0 bases at V and 1 base at J, with 7 bases in the middle. This specimen belongs to a study of T cells in Graves' hyperthyroidism and ophthalmopathy. Amplification of TCR beta CDR3 regions used RNA as the template. The HTBI primer set was used in a first-round RT-PCR of the TCR CDR3. MiXCR was run by TCRdb on the multiplex PCR reads, yielding one entry per CDR3 protein. The profile shows about 640,000 distinct CDR3 sequences, about 14% of them singletons.

The chain has TRBV15 and TRBJ2-7; D gene ambiguous. Sequencing used blood. This sequence originates from a woman in her fifties or sixties with Graves' ophthalmopathy. The CDR3 nucleotides read TGTGCCACCAGCAGAGATAGGTCGTCCTACGAGCAGTACTTC. It yields the protein CATSRDRSSYEQYF.